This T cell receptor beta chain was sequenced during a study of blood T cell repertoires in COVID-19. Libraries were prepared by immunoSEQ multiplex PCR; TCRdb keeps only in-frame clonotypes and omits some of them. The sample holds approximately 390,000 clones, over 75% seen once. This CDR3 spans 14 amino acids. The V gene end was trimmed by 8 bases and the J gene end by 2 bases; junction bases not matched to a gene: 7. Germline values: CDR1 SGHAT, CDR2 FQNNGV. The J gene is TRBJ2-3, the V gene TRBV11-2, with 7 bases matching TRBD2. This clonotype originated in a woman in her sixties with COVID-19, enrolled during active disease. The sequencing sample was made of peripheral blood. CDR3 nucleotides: TGTGCCAGCTTCTGGGGGGGATCCACAGATACGCAGTATTTT. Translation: CASFWGGSTDTQYF.